Presented here are 23 T cell receptor beta chains from one specimen sequenced in a study of OX40 agonist ivuxolimab in advanced cancers. This table comes from immunoSEQ multiplex PCR, and its TCRdb copy is limited to in-frame clones, with some not included. This table holds approximately 58,000 clones, 88% found once. The sample in question was CD4+ or CD8+ T cells sorted from blood, obtained in a trial of the OX40 agonist ivuxolimab. The receptors derive from an adult with an advanced solid tumor such as melanoma, head and neck, liver or kidney cancer.

The CDR3 reads CATSGPGAEQFF. In nucleotides, the CDR3 is TGTGCCACCAGCGGGCCCGGCGCTGAGCAGTTCTTC. The rearrangement joins TRBV15 to TRBJ2-1; unclear D gene. Germline-derived CDR1 and CDR2 are LNHNV and YYDKDF (reference sequence). Trimming cost V 5 bases and J 9 bases, with 11 bases left between them. This CDR3 has 12 residues.

This chain connects TRBV10-3 to TRBJ1-2; 8 bases line up with TRBD1. The CDR3 extends over 15 amino acids. The trim removed 3 bases at V and 2 bases at J, leaving 5 bases unmatched. Germline lookup yields CDR1 ENHRY and CDR2 SYGVKD. For the CDR3, the DNA is TGTGCCATCAGTGACTCCGGACAGGGAAACTATGGCTACACCTTC. Translation: CAISDSGQGNYGYTF.

The CDR3 sequence is CASSLNAYNEQFF. CDR3 DNA: TGTGCCAGCAGCTTAAATGCCTACAATGAGCAGTTCTTC. The genes are TRBV11-1 and TRBJ2-1; no reliable D call. The CDR3 is 13 amino acids. Germline V gives CDR1 SGHAT, CDR2 FQDESV (reference sequence). V lost 2 bases and J 2 bases, leaving 4 bases between the germline ends.

The V and J genes are TRBV5-1 and TRBJ2-6; no definite D call. The V end was cut by 1 base, the J end by 2 bases, with 7 bases between. The germline V gene has CDR1 SGHRS and CDR2 YFSETQ. The CDR3 is 15 residues long. CDR3 sequence (DNA): TGCGCCAGCAGCTTGAGGGTTACTGGGGCCAACGTCCTGACTTTC. Translation gives CASSLRVTGANVLTF.

V and J are TRBV4-3 and TRBJ2-3, with 13 nucleotides matching TRBD2. CDR1 and CDR2 (germline): LGHNA, YSLEER. This CDR3 has 20 amino acids. Trimming took 6 bases from V and 1 from J; bases not matched to a gene: 16. In nucleotides, the CDR3 is TGCGCCAGCAGTCAAAAGTCCTGGACTAGCGGGAGCGGTGGCACAGATACGCAGTATTTT. Residues: CASSQKSWTSGSGGTDTQYF.

V is TRBV5-1 and J is TRBJ2-2; D is perhaps TRBD1 or TRBD2 (5 bases each). From germline, CDR1 is SGHRS and CDR2 YFSETQ. The V gene lost 4 bases and the J gene lost 0 bases, with 13 bases spanning the gap. The CDR3 contains 16 residues. This chain's CDR3 is CASSPLGGTNTGELFF. The CDR3 nucleotides read TGCGCCAGCAGCCCCCTTGGGGGAACGAACACCGGGGAGCTGTTTTTT. Variable domain in full (rest from reference TRBV5-1 and TRBJ2-2): KAGVTQTPRYLIKTRGQQVTLSCSPISGHRSVSWYQQTPGQGLQFLFEYFSETQRNKGNFPGRFSGRQFSNSRSEMNVSTLELGDSALYLCASSPLGGTNTGELFFGEGSRLTVL.

The chain combines TRBV5-1 with TRBJ1-2; D possibly corresponds to TRBD1 (6 bases). The CDR3 extends over 15 amino acids. The germline V gene encodes CDR1 SGHRS and CDR2 YFSETQ. Trimming took off 0 bases at V and 5 bases at J, with 14 bases between the two ends. Here the CDR3 reads CASSLGVQGSYGYTF. CDR3 nucleotides: TGCGCCAGCAGCTTGGGGGTGCAGGGGTCTTATGGCTACACCTTC.

J is TRBJ2-2 and V is TRBV28; D is possibly TRBD1 (6 bases). CDR1 and CDR2 (germline): MDHEN, SYDVKM. V was trimmed by 7 bases and J by 1 base, leaving 10 bases between them. The CDR3 is 14 residues long. CDR3 amino acids: CASTPGQNTGELFF. The CDR3 DNA reads TGTGCCAGCACCCCGGGACAGAACACCGGGGAGCTGTTTTTT.

The chain employs TRBV4-3 and TRBJ2-7; 10 nucleotides line up with TRBD2. V gave up 0 bases and J gave up 3 bases; unmatched junction bases: 2. The CDR3 contains 15 residues. The germline V gene encodes CDR1 LGHNA and CDR2 YSLEER. CDR3 sequence: CASSQEPSGSYEQYF. The CDR3, as DNA: TGCGCCAGCAGCCAAGAACCTAGCGGGAGCTACGAGCAGTACTTC.

This sequence joins TRBV30 and TRBJ1-3; D might be TRBD1 (5 bases). The CDR3 has 14 amino acids. Germline CDR1 reads GTSNPN; CDR2 reads SVGIG (reference sequence). V was cut by 4 bases and J by 0 bases, with 10 bases left in between. The CDR3 DNA reads as TGTGCCTGGAACTCGGGGACCTCTGGAAACACCATATATTTT. Its protein product is CAWNSGTSGNTIYF.

V and J are TRBV2 and TRBJ2-1, with 11 bases aligning to TRBD2. V lost 7 bases to trimming and J lost 10 bases; unmatched junction nucleotides: 21. Germline loops: CDR1 SNHLY, CDR2 FYNNEI. The CDR3 has 18 residues. This chain's CDR3 is CASTFRGTGTSGLGEQFF. The CDR3 region has the DNA TGTGCCAGCACGTTCCGGGGAACCGGGACTAGCGGACTAGGGGAGCAGTTCTTC. The full variable domain, in which reference TRBV2 and TRBJ2-1 provide the parts outside the CDR3, is EPEVTQTPSHQVTQMGQEVILRCVPISNHLYFYWYRQILGQKVEFLVSFYNNEISEKSEIFDDQFSVERPDGSNFTLKIRSTKLEDSAMYFCASTFRGTGTSGLGEQFFGPGTRLTVL.

CDR3 nucleotides: TGTGCCAGCAGCCCCCAGGGTCTGGAGGAGACCCAGTACTTC. It yields the protein CASSPQGLEETQYF. The chain combines TRBV7-2 with TRBJ2-5, with a possible D match to TRBD1 (5 bases). With 5 bases removed from V and 5 bases from J, the gap between germline ends came to 15 bases. CDR1 and CDR2 from the germline V gene are SGHTA and FQGNSA. The CDR3 extends over 14 amino acids.

J is TRBJ2-2 and V is TRBV6-1; the match to TRBD2 covers 9 bases. V lost 2 bases, J lost 7 bases, and 5 bases stayed unmatched. CDR3 size: 15 residues. CDR1 and CDR2 from the germline V gene are MNHNS and SASEGT. The CDR3 loop is CASSELAGDIGELFF. CDR3 DNA sequence: TGTGCCAGCAGTGAATTAGCGGGAGATATCGGGGAGCTGTTTTTT.

The V call is TRBV30, the J call TRBJ2-7, with D perhaps TRBD1 or TRBD2 (5 bases each). The germline V gene has CDR1 GTSNPN and CDR2 SVGIG (reference sequence). The CDR3 is 12 residues long. V lost 7 bases and J 6 bases, leaving 16 bases between the germline ends. The CDR3 is CAFRDRRVEQYF. In nucleotides, the CDR3 is TGTGCCTTCCGGGACCGTAGGGTCGAGCAGTACTTC.

The CDR3 loop reads CASSLGVNEKLFF. CDR3 bases: TGTGCCAGCAGCTTAGGGGTTAATGAAAAACTGTTTTTT. The chain is built from TRBV11-2 and TRBJ1-4; the D is unclear. The V end was cut by 1 base, the J end by 4 bases, with 4 bases between. The CDR3 loop spans 13 amino acids. Germline assignment: CDR1 SGHAT and CDR2 FQNNGV.

The chain joins TRBV6-1 to TRBJ2-5; tentative D call: TRBD2 (5 bases). Germline CDR1 reads MNHNS; CDR2 reads SASEGT. Trimming pared 2 bases from V and 7 bases from J, leaving 20 bases between. The CDR3 loop spans 16 amino acids. DNA for the CDR3: TGTGCCAGCAGTGAACCCCCGGGCCTAGCACTTGGGACCCAGTACTTC. This encodes CASSEPPGLALGTQYF.

The gene calls are TRBV4-1 and TRBJ2-7, with 11 bases fitting TRBD2. The germline CDR1 and CDR2 sequences are MGHRA and YSYEKL. The trim removed 3 bases at V and 8 bases at J, leaving 12 bases unmatched. The CDR3 has 16 residues. For the CDR3, the DNA is TGCGCCAGCAGCCAGGAACTAGCGGGAGTTACCTATAAGCAGTACTTC. Its translation: CASSQELAGVTYKQYF.

The chain joins TRBV5-1 to TRBJ2-3; D unclear. The CDR3 runs to 12 residues. V gave up 4 bases and J gave up 6 bases, with 9 bases separating them. Germline loops: CDR1 SGHRS, CDR2 YFSETQ. CDR3 region: CASSLYLDTQYF. CDR3 nucleotide sequence: TGCGCCAGCAGCCTGTATTTGGATACGCAGTATTTT. The variable domain in full, with the rest retrieved from reference TRBV5-1 and TRBJ2-3, is KAGVTQTPRYLIKTRGQQVTLSCSPISGHRSVSWYQQTPGQGLQFLFEYFSETQRNKGNFPGRFSGRQFSNSRSEMNVSTLELGDSALYLCASSLYLDTQYFGPGTRLTVL.

About this clone itself: Other DNA sequences within the sample encode an identical CDR3. V is TRBV5-1 and J is TRBJ2-2; the D is unclear. With 2 bases removed from V and 1 base from J, the gap between germline ends came to 3 bases. Germline V CDR1 and CDR2: SGHRS, YFSETQ. The length of the CDR3 is 13 residues. In DNA form, the CDR3 reads TGCGCCAGCAGCTTACAGAACACCGGGGAGCTGTTTTTT. Encoded protein: CASSLQNTGELFF.

V gene TRBV10-1 combines with J gene TRBJ2-5, with D unresolved. The V end lost 3 bases, the J end lost 3 bases, and 8 bases lay between the germline ends. Germline V gene lookup returns CDR1 WNHNN and CDR2 SYGVQD (reference sequence). The CDR3 contains 13 residues. The CDR3 DNA reads TGCGCCAGCAGTGAACGGCGCGAAGAGACCCAGTACTTC. As protein: CASSERREETQYF.

The CDR3 DNA is TGTGCCACCACAAGGGGACAGGGTAGTAGAGCTTTCTTT. It codes for CATTRGQGSRAFF. The V and J genes are TRBV28 and TRBJ1-1; 9 bases align to TRBD1. The germline V gene encodes CDR1 MDHEN and CDR2 SYDVKM. The trim removed 10 bases at V and 10 bases at J, leaving 13 bases unmatched. This CDR3 has 13 residues.

This clone was detected only once. The chain carries TRBV5-5 and TRBJ2-5; D is perhaps TRBD1 (5 bases). The CDR3 has 13 amino acids. Germline loops: CDR1 SGHKS, CDR2 YYEKEE (reference sequence). V shed 2 bases and J shed 2 bases, with 7 bases lying between them. As DNA, the CDR3 is TGTGCCAGCAGCTTCACAGGACAAGAGACCCAGTACTTC. Translated: CASSFTGQETQYF.

The CDR3 here is CASSLLTGVGETQYF. In DNA, the CDR3 is TGTGCCAGCAGCTTGTTAACAGGGGTCGGAGAGACCCAGTACTTC. The genes are TRBV5-4 and TRBJ2-5; the match to TRBD1 covers 7 bases. In germline, CDR1 is SGHNT, CDR2 YYREEE (reference sequence). CDR3 length: 15 residues. Germline trimming cut 1 base from V and 4 bases from J; bases unmatched to any gene: 7.